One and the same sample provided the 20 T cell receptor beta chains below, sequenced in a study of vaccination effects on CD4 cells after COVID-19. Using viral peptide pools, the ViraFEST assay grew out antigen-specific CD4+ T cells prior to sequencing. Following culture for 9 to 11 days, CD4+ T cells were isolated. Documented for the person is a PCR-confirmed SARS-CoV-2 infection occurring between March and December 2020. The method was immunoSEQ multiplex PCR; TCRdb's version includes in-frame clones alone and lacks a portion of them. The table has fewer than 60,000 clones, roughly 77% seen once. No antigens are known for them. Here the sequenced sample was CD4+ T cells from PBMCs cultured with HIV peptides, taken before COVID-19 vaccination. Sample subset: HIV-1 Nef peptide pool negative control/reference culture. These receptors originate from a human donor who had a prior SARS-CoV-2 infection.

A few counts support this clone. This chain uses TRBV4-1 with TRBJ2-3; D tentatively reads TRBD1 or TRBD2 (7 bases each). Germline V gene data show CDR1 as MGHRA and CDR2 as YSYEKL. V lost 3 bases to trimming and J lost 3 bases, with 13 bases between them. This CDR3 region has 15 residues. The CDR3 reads CASSQSGTETDTQYF. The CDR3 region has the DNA TGCGCCAGCAGCCAGAGCGGGACAGAGACAGATACGCAGTATTTT.

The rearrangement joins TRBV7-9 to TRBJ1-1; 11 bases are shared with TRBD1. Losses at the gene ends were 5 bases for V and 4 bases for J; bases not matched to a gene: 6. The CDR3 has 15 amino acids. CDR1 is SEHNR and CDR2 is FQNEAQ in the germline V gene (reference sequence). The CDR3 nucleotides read TGTGCCAGCAGCCCCGGACAGGGGGCGGCCACTGAAGCTTTCTTT. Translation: CASSPGQGAATEAFF.

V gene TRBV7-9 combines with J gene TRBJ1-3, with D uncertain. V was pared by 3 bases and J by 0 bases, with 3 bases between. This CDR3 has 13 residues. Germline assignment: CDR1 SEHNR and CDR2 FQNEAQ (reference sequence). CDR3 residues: CASSFDSGNTIYF. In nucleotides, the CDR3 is TGTGCCAGCAGCTTCGACTCTGGAAACACCATATATTTT.

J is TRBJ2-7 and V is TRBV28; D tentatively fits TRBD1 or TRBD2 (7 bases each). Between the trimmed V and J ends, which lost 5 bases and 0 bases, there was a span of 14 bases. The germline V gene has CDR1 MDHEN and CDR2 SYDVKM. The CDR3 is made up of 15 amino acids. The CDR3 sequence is CASSTTGEGSYEQYF. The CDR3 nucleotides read TGTGCCAGCAGTACCACAGGGGAGGGCTCCTACGAGCAGTACTTC.

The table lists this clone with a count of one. As DNA, the CDR3 is TGTGCCAGCAGCTTACAGGGCTCTGGAAACACCATATATTTT. Residues: CASSLQGSGNTIYF. V is TRBV7-9 and J is TRBJ1-3; TRBD1 might be the D (5 bases). Trimming took off 2 bases at V and 0 bases at J, with 5 bases between the two ends. The CDR3 loop spans 14 amino acids. CDR1 is SEHNR and CDR2 is FQNEAQ in the germline V gene (reference sequence).

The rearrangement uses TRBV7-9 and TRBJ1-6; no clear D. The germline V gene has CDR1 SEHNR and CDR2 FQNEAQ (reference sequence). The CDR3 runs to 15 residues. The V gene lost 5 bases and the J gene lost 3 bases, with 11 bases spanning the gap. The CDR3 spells CASSQLSNYNSPLHF. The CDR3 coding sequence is TGTGCCAGCAGCCAACTTTCCAACTATAATTCACCCCTCCACTTT.

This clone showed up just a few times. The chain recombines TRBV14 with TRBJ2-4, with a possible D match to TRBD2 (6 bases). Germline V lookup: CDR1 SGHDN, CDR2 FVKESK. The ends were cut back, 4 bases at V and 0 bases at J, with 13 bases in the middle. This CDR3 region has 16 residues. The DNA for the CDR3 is TGTGCCAGCAGCCGACGGGCGGGACTAGCCAAAAACATTCAGTACTTC. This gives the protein CASSRRAGLAKNIQYF.

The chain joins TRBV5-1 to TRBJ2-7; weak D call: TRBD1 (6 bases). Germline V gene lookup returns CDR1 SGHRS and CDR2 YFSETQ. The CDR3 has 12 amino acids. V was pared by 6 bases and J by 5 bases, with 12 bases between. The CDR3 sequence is CASNQGSHEQYF. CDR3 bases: TGCGCCAGCAACCAGGGGAGCCACGAGCAGTACTTC.

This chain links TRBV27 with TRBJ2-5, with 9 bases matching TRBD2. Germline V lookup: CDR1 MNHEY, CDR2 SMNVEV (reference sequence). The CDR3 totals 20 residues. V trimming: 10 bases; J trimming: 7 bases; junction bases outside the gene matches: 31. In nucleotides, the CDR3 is TGTGCCAACCTAGCGGGAAAGAGACACGGGGTTCTTCGGGGGGAAGGGACCCAGTACTTC. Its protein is CANLAGKRHGVLRGEGTQYF.

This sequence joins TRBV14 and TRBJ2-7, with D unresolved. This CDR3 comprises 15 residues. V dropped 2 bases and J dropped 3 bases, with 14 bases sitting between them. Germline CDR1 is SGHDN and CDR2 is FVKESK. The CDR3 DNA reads TGTGCCAGCAGCCAATCTCCGGTTGTGATCTACGAGCAGTACTTC. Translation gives CASSQSPVVIYEQYF.

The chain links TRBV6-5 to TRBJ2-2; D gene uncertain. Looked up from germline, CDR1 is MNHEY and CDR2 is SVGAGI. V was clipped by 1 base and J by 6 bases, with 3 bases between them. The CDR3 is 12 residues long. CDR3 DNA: TGTGCCAGCAGTTACTGGCCCGGGGAGCTGTTTTTT. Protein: CASSYWPGELFF.

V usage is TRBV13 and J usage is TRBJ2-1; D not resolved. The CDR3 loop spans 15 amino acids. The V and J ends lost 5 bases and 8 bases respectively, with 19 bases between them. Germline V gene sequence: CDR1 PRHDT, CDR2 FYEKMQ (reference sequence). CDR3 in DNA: TGTGCCAGCAGCCCCTTTGAAATTCGCGCTCATGAGCAGTTCTTC. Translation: CASSPFEIRAHEQFF.

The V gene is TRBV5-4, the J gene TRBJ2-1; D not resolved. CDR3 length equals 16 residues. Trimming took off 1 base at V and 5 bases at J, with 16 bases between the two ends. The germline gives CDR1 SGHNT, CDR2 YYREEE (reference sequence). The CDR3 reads CASSLRGNLRDNEQFF. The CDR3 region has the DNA TGTGCCAGCAGCTTGAGAGGTAACCTCCGGGACAATGAGCAGTTCTTC.

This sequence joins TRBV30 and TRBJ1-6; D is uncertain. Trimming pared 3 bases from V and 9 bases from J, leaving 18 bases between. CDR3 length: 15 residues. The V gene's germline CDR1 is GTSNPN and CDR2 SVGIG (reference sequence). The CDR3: CAWRAGSGRASPLHF. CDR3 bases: TGTGCCTGGAGGGCGGGATCGGGTAGGGCTTCACCCCTCCACTTT. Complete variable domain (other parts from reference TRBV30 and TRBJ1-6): SQTIHQWPATLVQPVGSPLSLECTVEGTSNPNLYWYRQAAGRGLQLLFYSVGIGQISSEVPQNLSASRPQDRQFILSSKKLLLSDSGFYLCAWRAGSGRASPLHFGNGTRLTVT.

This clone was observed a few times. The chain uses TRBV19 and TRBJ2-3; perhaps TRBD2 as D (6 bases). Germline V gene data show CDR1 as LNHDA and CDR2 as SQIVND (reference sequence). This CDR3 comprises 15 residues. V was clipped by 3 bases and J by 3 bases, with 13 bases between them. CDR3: CASSIGNSGTDTQYF. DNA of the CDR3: TGTGCCAGTAGTATCGGCAATAGCGGTACAGATACGCAGTATTTT.

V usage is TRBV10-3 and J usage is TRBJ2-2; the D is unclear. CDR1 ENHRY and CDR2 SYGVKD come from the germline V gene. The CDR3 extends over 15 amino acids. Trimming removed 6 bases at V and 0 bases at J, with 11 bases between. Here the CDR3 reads CAIRHTVANTGELFF. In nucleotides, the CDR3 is TGTGCCATCAGACATACAGTCGCGAACACCGGGGAGCTGTTTTTT.

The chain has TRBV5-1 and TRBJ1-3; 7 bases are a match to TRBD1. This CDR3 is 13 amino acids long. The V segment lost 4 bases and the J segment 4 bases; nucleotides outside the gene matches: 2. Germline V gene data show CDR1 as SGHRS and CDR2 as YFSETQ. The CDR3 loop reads CASSLGQGNTIYF. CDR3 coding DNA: TGCGCCAGCAGCCTGGGACAGGGAAACACCATATATTTT.

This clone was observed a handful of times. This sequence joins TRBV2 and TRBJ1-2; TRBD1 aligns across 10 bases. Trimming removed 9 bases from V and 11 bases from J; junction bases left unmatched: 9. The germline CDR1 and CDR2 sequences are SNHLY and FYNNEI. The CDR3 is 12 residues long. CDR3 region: CARTGTGALYTF. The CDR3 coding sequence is TGTGCCAGAACCGGGACAGGGGCCCTTTACACCTTC. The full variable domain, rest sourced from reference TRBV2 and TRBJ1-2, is EPEVTQTPSHQVTQMGQEVILRCVPISNHLYFYWYRQILGQKVEFLVSFYNNEISEKSEIFDDQFSVERPDGSNFTLKIRSTKLEDSAMYFCARTGTGALYTFGSGTRLTVV.

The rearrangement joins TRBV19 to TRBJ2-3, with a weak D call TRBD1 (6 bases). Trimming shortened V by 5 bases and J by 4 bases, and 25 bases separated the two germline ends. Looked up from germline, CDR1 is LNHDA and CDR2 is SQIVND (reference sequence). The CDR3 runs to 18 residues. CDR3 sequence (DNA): TGTGCCAGTAGTCTACAGGGTCCTGTGTTCGTGTCCGCAGATACGCAGTATTTT. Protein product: CASSLQGPVFVSADTQYF.

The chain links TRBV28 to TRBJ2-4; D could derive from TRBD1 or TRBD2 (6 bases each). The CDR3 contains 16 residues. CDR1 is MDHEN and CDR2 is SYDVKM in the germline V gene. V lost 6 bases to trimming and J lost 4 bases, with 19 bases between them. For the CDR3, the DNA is TGTGCCAGCAGCTCCAATTGGGGGGCGGTTAAAAACATTCAGTACTTC. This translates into CASSSNWGAVKNIQYF.